This T cell receptor beta chain was profiled in a study of control samples from healthy donors and cancer patients. V gave up 1 base and J gave up 5 bases, with 15 bases separating them. This CDR3 has 15 amino acids. Germline V CDR1 and CDR2: MGHRA, YSYEKL. The table came from immunoSEQ multiplex PCR; TCRdb's copy has only in-frame clones and leaves some out. This table has some 130,000 clones, roughly 92% appearing once. The receptor was derived from a man younger than 45 in good health. The rearrangement links TRBV4-1 to TRBJ2-7, with D possibly being TRBD2 (7 bases). The specimen was blood. The CDR3: CASSQVSGGGHEQYF. CDR3 nucleotides: TGCGCCAGCAGCCAAGTGTCGGGGGGCGGACACGAGCAGTACTTC.